These 16 T cell receptor beta chains share one sample of origin, sequenced in a study of human T cells and chemical hapten exposure. TCRdb ran MiXCR on the RACE reads and lists one entry per CDR3 protein. Here the sample spans 40,000 to 65,000 distinct CDR3 sequences, roughly 9.6% being singletons. As to time point: patch test 1, 2 weeks after DPC sensitization. Treatment defined: therapeutic diphenylcyclopropenone sensitization with weekly scalp DPC. The total RNA was obtained from whole blood that was not fractionated. The specimen comprised whole blood, sampled in connection with sensitization to the hapten diphenylcyclopropenone (DPC). These receptors all come from a woman between 40 and 55 years old with alopecia areata. Some clones in this sample may be carry-over from other donors' samples.

This clonotype was detected only a few times. The chain couples TRBV5-1 to TRBJ2-4, with D perhaps matching TRBD1 or TRBD2 (5 bases each). Trimming took 4 bases from V and 0 from J, leaving 11 bases between them. The CDR3 covers 15 residues. The germline V gene encodes CDR1 SGHRS and CDR2 YFSETQ. The chain's CDR3 is CASSGDGPAKNIQYF. CDR3 DNA sequence: TGCGCCAGCAGCGGGGACGGCCCAGCCAAAAACATTCAGTACTTC.

The chain has TRBV20-1 and TRBJ1-5, with no clear D. The V end was cut by 4 bases, the J end by 2 bases, with 21 bases between. Germline CDR1 and CDR2: DFQATT and SNEGSKA (reference sequence). The length of the CDR3 is 17 residues. The CDR3 DNA reads as TGCAGTGCTACCGCGCTCCGGGCCTACGGAGGCAATCAGCCCCAGCATTTT. Encoded protein: CSATALRAYGGNQPQHF.

This clonotype was seen repeatedly, ten times or more. CDR3 coding DNA: TGTGCCAGCAGCGTAGATTCCTTTAACACTGAAGCTTTCTTT. This codes for CASSVDSFNTEAFF. The chain combines TRBV9 with TRBJ1-1, with D uncertain. V gave up 0 bases and J gave up 2 bases, with 8 bases separating them. Per the germline V gene, CDR1 is SGDLS and CDR2 is YYNGEE. This CDR3 contains 14 residues.

The rearrangement uses TRBV11-3 and TRBJ2-2; 12 bases map to TRBD1. The CDR3 has 15 amino acids. Per germline, CDR1 SGHNT and CDR2 YENEEA. The junction had 4 bases not matched to a gene; V was cut back by 4 bases and J by 7 bases. CDR3 sequence: CASSWGQGAIGELFF. The CDR3 region has the DNA TGTGCCAGCAGCTGGGGACAGGGGGCTATCGGGGAGCTGTTTTTT.

This clonotype was seen only a few times. The junction departs from the called germline gene at one end, perhaps through a read error. The V gene is TRBV11-2, the J gene TRBJ1-1; D unresolved. The CDR3 runs to 12 residues. In germline, CDR1 is SGHAT, CDR2 FQNNGV. The CDR3 here is CVSSIGRTEAFF. The CDR3 nucleotides are TGTGTCAGCAGCATCGGGAGGACTGAAGCTTTCTTT.

This clonotype was counted between two and nine times. V and J are TRBV6-6 and TRBJ2-7, with 8 nucleotides matching TRBD2. The CDR3 runs 11 residues. Germline CDR1 MNHNY, CDR2 SVGAGI (reference sequence). CDR3 bases: TGTGGGACGGGTAGCGGGAACGAGCAGTACTTC. Protein: CGTGSGNEQYF.

This clonotype was observed many times. The chain has TRBV5-1 and TRBJ2-7; TRBD1 agrees at 7 bases. CDR3 length equals 14 residues. V was clipped by 2 bases and J by 4 bases; unmatched bases: 6. Germline V gene lookup returns CDR1 SGHRS and CDR2 YFSETQ. Here the CDR3 reads CASSLEQGSYEQYF. CDR3 nucleotide sequence: TGCGCCAGCAGCTTAGAACAGGGGTCGTACGAGCAGTACTTC.

There are many counts of this clonotype. The chain carries TRBV9 and TRBJ2-1; 12 positions agree with TRBD2. The germline V gene has CDR1 SGDLS and CDR2 YYNGEE. The CDR3 runs 15 residues. The V segment lost 0 bases and the J segment 8 bases; nucleotides outside the gene matches: 3. CDR3 loop: CASSVGTSGAHEQFF. The CDR3 DNA reads as TGTGCCAGCAGCGTAGGGACTAGCGGGGCCCATGAGCAGTTCTTC.

This clonotype was observed at least ten times. V usage is TRBV12-3 or TRBV12-4 and J usage is TRBJ2-3; D ambiguous. There are 13 residues in the CDR3. Trimming took 10 bases from V and 0 from J, leaving 11 bases between them. The CDR3 loop reads CATTISSTDTQYF. In DNA form, the CDR3 reads TGTGCCACCACGATAAGTAGCACAGATACGCAGTATTTT.

There are a few counts of this clonotype. V usage is TRBV10-3 and J usage is TRBJ2-1; TRBD2 matches at 7 bases. V shed 4 bases and J 0 bases; nucleotides not matched to a gene: 3. The length of the CDR3 is 15 residues. Germline values: CDR1 ENHRY, CDR2 SYGVKD. Here the CDR3 reads CAISGAGSSYNEQFF. The CDR3 coding sequence is TGTGCCATCAGTGGAGCGGGAAGCTCCTACAATGAGCAGTTCTTC.

Ten or more counts support this clonotype. The CDR3 loop is CSATGTSGTSFYEQYF. CDR3 DNA: TGCAGCGCAACCGGGACTAGCGGGACAAGTTTCTACGAGCAGTACTTC. The chain recombines TRBV29-1 with TRBJ2-7, with TRBD2 matching 13 bases. J was trimmed by 3 bases and V by 7 bases; bases with no gene match: 12. The germline CDR1 and CDR2 sequences are SQVTM and ANQGSEA. This CDR3 contains 16 residues.

This rearrangement joins TRBV11-2 to TRBJ1-6, with 7 bases that match TRBD1. The J segment lost 7 bases and the V segment lost 5 bases, leaving 5 bases of the junction unmatched. Germline-derived CDR1 and CDR2 are SGHAT and FQNNGV. This CDR3 contains 14 residues. The CDR3: CASSPDRDNSPLHF. CDR3 nucleotides: TGTGCCAGCAGCCCCGACAGGGACAATTCACCCCTCCACTTT.

This clonotype was counted between two and nine times. The J gene is TRBJ2-1, the V gene TRBV6-2 or TRBV6-3, with no clear D. Germline V CDR1 and CDR2: MNHEY, SVGEGT. Trimming removed 0 bases at V and 0 bases at J, with 9 bases between. CDR3 length equals 16 residues. The CDR3 loop reads CASSYSADSSYNEQFF. CDR3 DNA: TGTGCCAGCAGTTACTCGGCGGATAGCTCCTACAATGAGCAGTTCTTC.

This clonotype was counted only a few times. The gene calls are TRBV6-4 and TRBJ1-2; TRBD1 aligns across 7 bases. The CDR3 covers 15 residues. Germline loops: CDR1 MRHNA, CDR2 SNTAGT. V was pared by 6 bases and J by 2 bases, with 9 bases of the junction left unmatched. CDR3 nucleotides: TGTGCCAGCAGCCCCGGGACAGATCAAAACTATGGCTACACCTTC. Translated, it gives CASSPGTDQNYGYTF.

V gene TRBV5-1 combines with J gene TRBJ1-1; TRBD1 matches 7 bases. Trimming took 4 bases from V and 4 from J; bases not matched to a gene: 13. The CDR3 runs to 16 residues. The germline CDR1 and CDR2 sequences are SGHRS and YFSETQ. The CDR3 region has the DNA TGCGCCAGCAGCAGCGGAGGCAGACAGGGAGGCACTGAAGCTTTCTTT. Protein: CASSSGGRQGGTEAFF.

The table lists this clonotype with many counts. This rearrangement joins TRBV7-6 to TRBJ1-1, with D hard to call. The CDR3 is 13 amino acids. V lost 1 base, J lost 1 base, and 4 bases lay in between. Germline CDR1 is SGHVS and CDR2 is FNYEAQ. This CDR3 reads CASSLDTNTEAFF. As DNA, the CDR3 is TGTGCCAGCAGCTTAGATACGAACACTGAAGCTTTCTTT.